Below are 20 T cell receptor beta chains sequenced from a single sample in a study of CD8 T cells in ankylosing spondylitis. TCRdb reprocessed the 5' RACE reads with MiXCR, giving one entry per CDR3 protein. The top ten hold around 2.6% of the sample, which has roughly 230,000 distinct CDR3 sequences, about 10% seen once. The specimen sequenced was blood, either unsorted or a sorted T cell fraction (not recorded which). These receptors all come from a male donor with ankylosing spondylitis or in good health (not recorded which).

The chain combines TRBV29-1 with TRBJ1-1; no firm D call. There are 13 residues in the CDR3. Germline CDR1 reads SQVTM; CDR2 reads ANQGSEA. V lost 7 bases and J lost 0, with 12 bases in between. CDR3 in amino acids: CSARTGLNTEAFF. Here the CDR3 DNA reads TGCAGCGCCCGGACGGGTTTGAACACTGAAGCTTTCTTT.

This clonotype has ten or more counts. The rearrangement joins TRBV2 to TRBJ2-1, with D perhaps matching TRBD2 (5 bases). The CDR3 is 13 residues long. Germline assignment: CDR1 SNHLY and CDR2 FYNNEI. With 5 bases removed from V and 10 bases from J, the gap between germline ends came to 15 bases. In DNA form, the CDR3 reads TGTGCCAGCAGTCGCGACTTAGCGAACGAGCAGTTCTTC. Its protein product is CASSRDLANEQFF.

V usage is TRBV9 and J usage is TRBJ2-1, with D tentatively TRBD2 (6 bases). V gave up 3 bases and J gave up 0 bases, with 16 bases separating them. This CDR3 spans 17 amino acids. The germline gives CDR1 SGDLS, CDR2 YYNGEE. The CDR3 spells CASSGRTKESSYNEQFF. CDR3 nucleotides: TGTGCCAGCAGCGGGAGGACTAAGGAAAGCTCCTACAATGAGCAGTTCTTC.

V and J are TRBV11-1 and TRBJ2-2; 11 bases match TRBD2. CDR1 and CDR2 (germline): SGHAT, FQDESV (reference sequence). CDR3 length equals 19 residues. The V segment lost 5 bases and the J segment 0 bases; nucleotides outside the gene matches: 11. The CDR3: CASSISPGLAEANTGELFF. The CDR3 DNA sequence: TGTGCCAGCAGCATATCACCGGGACTAGCGGAGGCGAACACCGGGGAGCTGTTTTTT. Supplemented by reference TRBV11-1 and TRBJ2-2, the full variable domain reads EAEVAQSPRYKITEKSQAVAFWCDPISGHATLYWYRQILGQGPELLVQFQDESVVDDSQLPKDRFSAERLKGVDSTLKIQPAELGDSAMYLCASSISPGLAEANTGELFFGEGSRLTVL.

In this sample, this clonotype turned up many times. V usage is TRBV20-1 and J usage is TRBJ1-1; D is perhaps TRBD1 (5 bases). Germline values: CDR1 DFQATT, CDR2 SNEGSKA (reference sequence). Trimming shortened V by 3 bases and J by 4 bases, and 9 bases separated the two germline ends. The CDR3 length is 12 residues. DNA for the CDR3: TGCAGTGCTAGGGGGGGGGGCACTGAAGCTTTCTTT. It yields the protein CSARGGGTEAFF.

Many counts were recorded for this clonotype. The J gene is TRBJ1-1, the V gene TRBV30, with D hard to call. The CDR3 loop spans 12 amino acids. V was cut by 2 bases and J by 6 bases, with 10 bases left in between. The germline V gene encodes CDR1 GTSNPN and CDR2 SVGIG (reference sequence). The CDR3 loop reads CAWSLRSAEAFF. In DNA form, the CDR3 reads TGTGCCTGGAGTCTGAGGTCGGCTGAAGCTTTCTTT.

This clonotype was seen at least ten times. The V call is TRBV7-2, the J call TRBJ1-2, with a weak D call TRBD1 (6 bases). V was trimmed by 0 bases and J by 4 bases, leaving 12 bases between them. This CDR3 is built from 15 residues. CDR1 and CDR2 (germline): SGHTA, FQGNSA. CDR3: CASSLAPGQSYGYTF. CDR3 nucleotide sequence: TGTGCCAGCAGCTTAGCCCCTGGACAGAGCTATGGCTACACCTTC.

The chain carries TRBV7-9 and TRBJ2-1; TRBD2 might be the D (5 bases). Germline V gene data show CDR1 as SEHNR and CDR2 as FQNEAQ (reference sequence). V dropped 2 bases and J dropped 5 bases, with 7 bases sitting between them. The CDR3 is made up of 13 amino acids. The CDR3 bases are TGTGCCAGCAGCTTATTCGGGAACAATGAGCAGTTCTTC. It specifies CASSLFGNNEQFF.

The chain joins TRBV18 to TRBJ2-3; D tentatively fits TRBD1 or TRBD2 (5 bases each). Germline V gene lookup returns CDR1 KGHSH and CDR2 LQKENI. The CDR3 is 16 amino acids. Trimming shortened V by 6 bases and J by 0 bases, and 16 bases separated the two germline ends. The CDR3 region is CASSPGTDPSTDTQYF. The CDR3 nucleotides are TGTGCCAGCTCCCCCGGGACCGACCCTAGCACAGATACGCAGTATTTT.

At least ten counts were recorded for this clonotype. The V gene is TRBV28, the J gene TRBJ1-1; D possibly corresponds to TRBD1 (5 bases). V lost 4 bases and J lost 5, with 17 bases in between. The CDR3 has 15 amino acids. The V gene's germline CDR1 is MDHEN and CDR2 SYDVKM. The CDR3 here is CASSSGGIGYTEAFF. The DNA for the CDR3 is TGTGCCAGCAGTTCCGGGGGTATAGGTTATACTGAAGCTTTCTTT.

J is TRBJ2-1 and V is TRBV29-1; no reliable D call. The CDR3 is made up of 18 amino acids. The V end lost 1 base, the J end lost 3 bases, and 22 bases lay between the germline ends. Germline-derived CDR1 and CDR2 are SQVTM and ANQGSEA. The CDR3 DNA reads TGCAGCGTTGAAGCGCCCCTCCAGGCTTCGCTCAACTACAATGAGCAGTTCTTC. Protein product: CSVEAPLQASLNYNEQFF.

This clonotype was seen a few times. The rearrangement joins TRBV20-1 to TRBJ2-7, with 7 bases fitting TRBD2. Germline CDR1 reads DFQATT; CDR2 reads SNEGSKA (reference sequence). V lost 0 bases to trimming and J lost 0 bases; unmatched junction nucleotides: 8. This CDR3 is 16 amino acids long. In DNA form, the CDR3 reads TGCAGTGCTAGAGATTGGGGAGGGTCAAGCTCCTACGAGCAGTACTTC. Protein: CSARDWGGSSSYEQYF.

This clonotype was detected a few times. The rearrangement joins TRBV5-4 to TRBJ2-1; TRBD2 matches 16 bases. The CDR3 consists of 16 residues. Trimming removed 5 bases from V and 9 bases from J; junction bases left unmatched: 8. Germline CDR1 is SGHNT and CDR2 is YYREEE (reference sequence). The CDR3 spells CASRLGTSGRVTEQFF. The CDR3 DNA is TGTGCCAGCAGACTTGGGACTAGCGGGAGGGTCACTGAGCAGTTCTTC.

This clonotype was seen repeatedly, ten times or more. CDR3 loop: CASGVGYQPQHF. The DNA of the CDR3 is TGTGCCAGCGGAGTAGGATATCAGCCCCAGCATTTT. The chain is built from TRBV28 and TRBJ1-5; D gene unclear. The germline V and J ends were trimmed by 8 bases and 5 bases, with 10 bases remaining between them. The CDR3 totals 12 residues. In germline, CDR1 is MDHEN, CDR2 SYDVKM.

This clonotype was picked up many times. The gene calls are TRBV12-3 or TRBV12-4 and TRBJ2-7, with TRBD2 matching 11 bases. V shed 8 bases, J shed 5 bases, and the junction held 5 bases outside the gene matches. The CDR3 length is 13 residues. The CDR3: CASRLAGGDEQYF. CDR3 nucleotides: TGTGCCAGCCGTCTAGCGGGGGGAGACGAGCAGTACTTC.

This clonotype was observed many times. The J gene is TRBJ2-1, the V gene TRBV12-3 or TRBV12-4, with 10 positions matching TRBD2. CDR3 length equals 14 residues. With 5 bases clipped from V and 8 bases from J, the junction kept 6 bases outside the gene matches. CDR3 sequence: CASSPLAGVYEQFF. As DNA, the CDR3 is TGTGCCAGCAGTCCCCTAGCGGGGGTTTATGAGCAGTTCTTC.

This clonotype has a count of ten or more. This rearrangement joins TRBV10-3 to TRBJ1-1; 9 bases are shared with TRBD1. Trimming took 8 bases from V and 1 from J; bases not matched to a gene: 2. The CDR3 spans 13 residues. In germline, CDR1 is ENHRY, CDR2 SYGVKD. The CDR3 region is CAIGTGQNTEAFF. The CDR3 DNA reads TGTGCCATCGGGACAGGGCAGAACACTGAAGCTTTCTTT.

This clonotype has a count of ten or more. This chain uses TRBV20-1 with TRBJ1-1; 9 nucleotides line up with TRBD1. Unmatched junction bases numbered 11, after V lost 2 bases and J lost 7 bases. This CDR3 is built from 15 residues. The germline gives CDR1 DFQATT, CDR2 SNEGSKA (reference sequence). The CDR3 DNA reads as TGCAGTGCTAGACAAAGTGACAGGGGGACAGGTGAAGCTTTCTTT. Its translation is CSARQSDRGTGEAFF.

This clonotype was found many times. The rearrangement joins TRBV6-1 to TRBJ1-2; 10 bases are a match to TRBD1. Germline V CDR1 and CDR2: MNHNS, SASEGT. The CDR3 has 15 residues. Trimming at V came to 0 bases and at J to 2 bases, leaving 0 bases not matched to a gene. CDR3 nucleotides: TGTGCCAGCAGTGAAGCGACAGGGGGCAACTATGGCTACACCTTC. Amino acids: CASSEATGGNYGYTF.

This clonotype was seen ten or more times. The chain combines TRBV13 with TRBJ2-7; tentatively, D is TRBD1 (5 bases). Germline CDR1 reads PRHDT; CDR2 reads FYEKMQ (reference sequence). V was clipped by 5 bases and J by 4 bases, with 12 bases between them. The CDR3 contains 13 residues. The CDR3 protein is CASSLERGYEQYF. CDR3 bases: TGTGCCAGCAGCCTAGAAAGGGGTTACGAGCAGTACTTC.